The rows below give T cell receptor beta chains drawn from one sample of a study of T cells after yellow fever vaccination. One entry per CDR3 protein results from TCRdb running MiXCR on the 5' RACE reads. The sample records about 120,000 distinct CDR3 sequences, 13% to 15% being singletons. The sequences come from CD8+ T cells sorted from PBMCs, collected 5 days after the yellow fever booster vaccination. The receptors come from a man younger than 35 who received the YFV17D yellow fever vaccine. The conserved cysteine and the conserved F or W are not part of the CDR3 here. Clone size is shown for a subset of rows, as once, few, many or a class of expanded clone.

abundance | len | v_gene | CDR3aa
few | 10 | TRBV29-1 | SVEDHNNEQF
few | 12 | TRBV12-3/TRBV12-4 | ASSLAGFGTEAF
few | 11 | TRBV9 | ASSVGGYYGYT
few | 14 | TRBV5-6 | ASSLELRGTQETQY
few | 11 | TRBV5-1 | ASSLGSNYGYT
NA | 12 | TRBV9 | ASSIGQGADGYT
NA | 16 | TRBV3-1 | ASSQVGSRAARNTEAF
NA | 13 | TRBV4-1 | ASSHQTGAGGELF
few | 15 | TRBV4-3 | ASSHSNQGARGYGYT
few | 13 | TRBV10-3 | AISGGGRNQETQY
NA | 12 | TRBV5-1 | ASSLVGARTEAF
few | 13 | TRBV7-6 | ASSLSRANTGELF
few | 12 | TRBV5-1 | ASSLARLTGELF
many | 12 | TRBV10-3 | AINKGTSWDTQY
NA | 11 | TRBV7-2 | ASSYRQASPLH
NA | 12 | TRBV20-1 | SARDRDTSYEQY
NA | 14 | TRBV9 | ASSVAGGGAGHEQF
few | 11 | TRBV6-6 | ASSSGQNQPQH
NA | 9 | TRBV6-2/TRBV6-3 | ASWGSGELF
NA | 15 | TRBV11-2 | ASSLVGRTSGYNEQF
NA | 12 | TRBV7-9 | ASRPGLGQDTQY
NA | 14 | TRBV11-2 | ASSSLDSSGANVLT
NA | 13 | TRBV7-9 | ASSPRGTGSHEQY
NA | 14 | TRBV6-1 | ASSAFWTGDYSPLH
NA | 12 | TRBV5-1 | ASSYRQGSDTQY
NA | 14 | TRBV4-3 | ASSPSGGLVSNEQF
NA | 13 | TRBV15 | ATSRDRQGGGELF
few | 13 | TRBV7-9 | ASSSLGRGNQPQH
NA | 12 | TRBV28 | ASSQTLSSTEAF
few | 14 | TRBV6-5 | ASSYSMGGGRNEQF
few | 11 | TRBV11-2 | ASSLMTGGEQY
NA | 10 | TRBV29-1 | SVEAPPGELF
few | 11 | TRBV29-1 | SVESGPRYIQY
NA | 13 | TRBV5-6 | ASSGWDRGLNEQF
NA | 19 | TRBV4-3 | ASSQDALRAGSRVAKNIQY
few | 15 | TRBV7-9 | ASSLRDGTILGETQY
NA | 11 | TRBV15 | ATSSSGRGAQY
few | 13 | TRBV4-2 | ASSQDFPSWETQY
NA | 11 | TRBV6-2/TRBV6-3 | ASEGGSTDTQY
NA | 14 | TRBV27 | ASSLSPTGLAETQY
few | 12 | TRBV9 | ASSVNDFQETQY
NA | 13 | TRBV4-3 | ASSELQGIYGELF